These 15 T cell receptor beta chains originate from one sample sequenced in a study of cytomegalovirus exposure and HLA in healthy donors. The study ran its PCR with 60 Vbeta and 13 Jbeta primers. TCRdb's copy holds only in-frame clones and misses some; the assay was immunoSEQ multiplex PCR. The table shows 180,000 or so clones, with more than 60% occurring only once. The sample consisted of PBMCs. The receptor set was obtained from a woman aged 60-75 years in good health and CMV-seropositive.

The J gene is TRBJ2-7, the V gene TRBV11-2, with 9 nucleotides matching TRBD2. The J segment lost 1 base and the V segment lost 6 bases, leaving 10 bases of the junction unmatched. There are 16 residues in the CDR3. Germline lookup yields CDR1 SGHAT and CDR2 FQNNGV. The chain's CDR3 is CASSSKPTSGSYEQYF. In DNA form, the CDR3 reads TGTGCCAGCAGTTCCAAACCGACTAGCGGATCCTACGAGCAGTACTTC.

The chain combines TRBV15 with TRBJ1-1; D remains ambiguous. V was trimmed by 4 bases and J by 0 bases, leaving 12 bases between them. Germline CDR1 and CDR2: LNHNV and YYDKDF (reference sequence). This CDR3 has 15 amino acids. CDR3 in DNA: TGTGCCACCAGCATGACCCGGACTGTGAACACTGAAGCTTTCTTT. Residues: CATSMTRTVNTEAFF.

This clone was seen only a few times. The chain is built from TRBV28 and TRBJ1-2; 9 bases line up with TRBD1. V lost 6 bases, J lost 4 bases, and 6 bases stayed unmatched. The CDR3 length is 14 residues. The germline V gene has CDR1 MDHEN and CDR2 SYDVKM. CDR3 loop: CASSRDREIYGYTF. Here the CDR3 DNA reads TGTGCCAGCAGCCGGGACAGGGAAATCTATGGCTACACCTTC.

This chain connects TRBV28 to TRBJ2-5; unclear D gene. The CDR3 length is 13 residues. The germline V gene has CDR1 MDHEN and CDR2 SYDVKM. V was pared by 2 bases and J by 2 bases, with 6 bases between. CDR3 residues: CASSLGQQETQYF. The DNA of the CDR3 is TGTGCCAGCAGTTTAGGGCAGCAAGAGACCCAGTACTTC.

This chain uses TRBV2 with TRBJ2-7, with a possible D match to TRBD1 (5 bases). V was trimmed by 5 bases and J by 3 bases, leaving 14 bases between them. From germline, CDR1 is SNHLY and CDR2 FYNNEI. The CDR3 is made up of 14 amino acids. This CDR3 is CASSLPGIGYEQYF. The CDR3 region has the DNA TGTGCCAGCAGTCTCCCAGGGATAGGCTACGAGCAGTACTTC. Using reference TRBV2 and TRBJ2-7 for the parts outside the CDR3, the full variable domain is EPEVTQTPSHQVTQMGQEVILRCVPISNHLYFYWYRQILGQKVEFLVSFYNNEISEKSEIFDDQFSVERPDGSNFTLKIRSTKLEDSAMYFCASSLPGIGYEQYFGPGTRLTVT.

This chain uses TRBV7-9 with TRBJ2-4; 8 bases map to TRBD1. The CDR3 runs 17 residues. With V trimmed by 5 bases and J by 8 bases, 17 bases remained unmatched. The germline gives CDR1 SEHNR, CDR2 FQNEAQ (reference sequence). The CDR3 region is CASSHPPQGAFIYIQYF. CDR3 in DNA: TGTGCCAGCAGCCACCCCCCGCAGGGGGCATTTATATACATTCAGTACTTC.

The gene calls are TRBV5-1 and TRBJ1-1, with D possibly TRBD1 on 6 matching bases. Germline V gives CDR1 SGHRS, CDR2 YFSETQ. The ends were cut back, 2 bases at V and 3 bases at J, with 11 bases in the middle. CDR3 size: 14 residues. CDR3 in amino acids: CASSLNGQYTEAFF. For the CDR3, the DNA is TGCGCCAGCAGCTTAAACGGACAGTACACTGAAGCTTTCTTT. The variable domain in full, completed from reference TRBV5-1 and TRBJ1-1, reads KAGVTQTPRYLIKTRGQQVTLSCSPISGHRSVSWYQQTPGQGLQFLFEYFSETQRNKGNFPGRFSGRQFSNSRSEMNVSTLELGDSALYLCASSLNGQYTEAFFGQGTRLTVV.

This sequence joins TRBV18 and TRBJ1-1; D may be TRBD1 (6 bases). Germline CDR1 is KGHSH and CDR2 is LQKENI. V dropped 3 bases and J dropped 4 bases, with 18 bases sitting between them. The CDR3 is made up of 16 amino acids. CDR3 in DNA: TGTGCCAGCTCACCCCAACAGGGCCGGATGGGCACTGAAGCTTTCTTT. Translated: CASSPQQGRMGTEAFF. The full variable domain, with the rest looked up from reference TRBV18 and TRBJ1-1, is NAGVMQNPRHLVRRRGQEARLRCSPMKGHSHVYWYRQLPEEGLKFMVYLQKENIIDESGMPKERFSAEFPKEGPSILRIQQVVRGDSAAYFCASSPQQGRMGTEAFFGQGTRLTVV.

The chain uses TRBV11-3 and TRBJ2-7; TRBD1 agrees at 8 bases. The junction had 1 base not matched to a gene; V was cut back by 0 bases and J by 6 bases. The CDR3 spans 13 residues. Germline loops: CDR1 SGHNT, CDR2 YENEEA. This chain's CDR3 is CASSLDGTGEQYF. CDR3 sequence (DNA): TGTGCCAGCAGCTTAGACGGGACAGGCGAGCAGTACTTC.

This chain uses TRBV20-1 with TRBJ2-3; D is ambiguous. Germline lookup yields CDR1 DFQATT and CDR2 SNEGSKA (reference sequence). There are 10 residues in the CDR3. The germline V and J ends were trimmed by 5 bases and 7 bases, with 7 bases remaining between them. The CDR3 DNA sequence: TGCAGTGCTGCACAAAATACGCAGTATTTT. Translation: CSAAQNTQYF.

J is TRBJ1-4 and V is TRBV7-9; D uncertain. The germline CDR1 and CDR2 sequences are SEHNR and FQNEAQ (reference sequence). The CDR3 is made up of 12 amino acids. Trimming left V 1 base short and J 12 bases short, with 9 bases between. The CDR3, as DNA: TGTGCCAGCAGCTTAGGGAACAGTCAACTGTTTTTT. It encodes CASSLGNSQLFF.

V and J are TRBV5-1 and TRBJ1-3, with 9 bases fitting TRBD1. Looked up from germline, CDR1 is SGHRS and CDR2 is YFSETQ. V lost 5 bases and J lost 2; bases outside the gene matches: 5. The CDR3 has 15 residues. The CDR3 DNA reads TGCGCCAGCAGTTTTACAGGGGGCCCTGGAAACACCATATATTTT. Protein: CASSFTGGPGNTIYF.

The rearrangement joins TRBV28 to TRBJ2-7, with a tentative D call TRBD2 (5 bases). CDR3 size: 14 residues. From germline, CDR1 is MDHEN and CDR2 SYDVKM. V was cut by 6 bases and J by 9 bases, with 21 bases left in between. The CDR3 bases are TGTGCCAGCAGAGCGGCCCCGAAATCGAACGGGCAGTACTTC. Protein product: CASRAAPKSNGQYF.

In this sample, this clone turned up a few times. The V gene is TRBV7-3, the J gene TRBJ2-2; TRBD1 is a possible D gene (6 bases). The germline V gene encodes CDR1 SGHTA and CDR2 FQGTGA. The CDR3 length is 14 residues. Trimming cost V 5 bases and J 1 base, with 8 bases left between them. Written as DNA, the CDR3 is TGTGCCAGCAGCCCGACAGGGAACACCGGGGAGCTGTTTTTT. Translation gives CASSPTGNTGELFF.

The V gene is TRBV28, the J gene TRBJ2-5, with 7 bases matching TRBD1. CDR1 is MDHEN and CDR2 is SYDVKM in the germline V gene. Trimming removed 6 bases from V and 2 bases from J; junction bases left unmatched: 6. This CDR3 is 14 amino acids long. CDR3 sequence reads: CASRSGTAQETQYF. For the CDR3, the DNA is TGTGCCAGCAGGTCAGGGACAGCTCAAGAGACCCAGTACTTC.